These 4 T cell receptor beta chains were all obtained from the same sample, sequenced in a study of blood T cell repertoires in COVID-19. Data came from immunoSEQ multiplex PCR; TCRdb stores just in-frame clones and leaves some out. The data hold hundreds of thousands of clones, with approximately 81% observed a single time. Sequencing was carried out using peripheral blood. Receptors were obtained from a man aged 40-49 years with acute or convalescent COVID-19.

CDR3 amino acids: CASSGGTGFREKLFF. The DNA of the CDR3 is TGTGCCAGCAGCGGGGGCACGGGATTCCGAGAAAAACTGTTTTTT. The gene calls are TRBV7-6 and TRBJ1-4; D might be TRBD1 (6 bases). Germline V gene sequence: CDR1 SGHVS, CDR2 FNYEAQ. The CDR3 extends over 15 amino acids. Trimming stripped 5 bases from V and 8 bases from J, with 18 bases between.

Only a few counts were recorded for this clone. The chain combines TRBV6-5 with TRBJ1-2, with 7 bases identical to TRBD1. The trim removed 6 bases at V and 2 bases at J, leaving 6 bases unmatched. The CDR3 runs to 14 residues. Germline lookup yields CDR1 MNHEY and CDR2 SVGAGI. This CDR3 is CASRRGDSNYGYTF. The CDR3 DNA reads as TGTGCCAGCAGACGAGGGGACAGCAACTATGGCTACACCTTC.

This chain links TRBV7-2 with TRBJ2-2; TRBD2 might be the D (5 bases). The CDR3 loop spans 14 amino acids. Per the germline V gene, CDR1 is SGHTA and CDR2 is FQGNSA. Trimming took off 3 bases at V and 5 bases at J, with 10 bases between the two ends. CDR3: CASSFREVTGELFF. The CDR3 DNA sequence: TGTGCCAGCAGCTTCCGGGAAGTAACCGGGGAGCTGTTTTTT. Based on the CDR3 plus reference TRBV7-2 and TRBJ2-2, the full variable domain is GAGVSQSPSNKVTEKGKDVELRCDPISGHTALYWYRQSLGQGLEFLIYFQGNSAPDKSGLPSDRFSAERTGGSVSTLTIQRTQQEDSAVYLCASSFREVTGELFFGEGSRLTVL.

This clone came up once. The CDR3, as DNA: TGTGCCAGCAGCCCCCCGGCGGGGGGTAACACCCAGTACTTC. It codes for CASSPPAGGNTQYF. J is TRBJ2-5 and V is TRBV13; 8 positions match TRBD2. V dropped 5 bases and J dropped 8; count of bases not matched to a gene: 10. This CDR3 comprises 14 residues. CDR1 and CDR2 (germline): PRHDT, FYEKMQ (reference sequence).